This T cell receptor (beta chain) was captured in a study of blood T cells in healthy people across ages. V was trimmed by 6 bases and J by 5 bases, leaving 20 bases between them. From germline, CDR1 is DFQATT and CDR2 SNEGSKA (reference sequence). The CDR3 sequence is 15 residues long. Each donor's blood draw was ten milliliters of peripheral blood. A J-beta primer mix and a sample-barcoded 5' primer were used in a second PCR of about 7 to 11 cycles. TCRdb re-derived calls from the 5' RACE reads in MiXCR, one entry per CDR3 protein. Counted here are around 990,000 distinct CDR3 sequences, approximately 26% occurring once; the ten biggest clones make up about 0.72%. The same sample was also used in a study of T cells of mothers and their children.

The chain links TRBV20-1 to TRBJ2-1, with D perhaps matching TRBD1 (6 bases). The sample consisted of blood. The receptor was isolated from a girl aged 2-10 years in good health. CDR3 residues: CSALTGTSKNNEQFF. The CDR3 DNA is TGCAGTGCGCTAACCGGGACATCCAAAAACAATGAGCAGTTCTTC.